One and the same sample provided the 16 T cell receptor beta chains below, sequenced in a study of blood T cell repertoires in COVID-19. The table came from immunoSEQ multiplex PCR; TCRdb's copy has only in-frame clones and leaves some out. The table has some 66,000 clones, 75% to 90% seen once. What was sequenced was peripheral blood. The origin of the receptors is a human donor with active COVID-19. The donor label of this sample is uncertain.

This clone was observed once. The J gene is TRBJ2-1, the V gene TRBV7-6; TRBD2 matches 8 bases. The ends lost 4 bases at V and 6 bases at J; junction bases unmatched: 8. Looked up from germline, CDR1 is SGHVS and CDR2 is FNYEAQ. This CDR3 region has 15 residues. The CDR3 protein is CASSSPWSGSNEQFF. CDR3 nucleotides: TGTGCCAGCAGCTCGCCCTGGAGCGGGAGCAATGAGCAGTTCTTC. The full variable domain, with the rest looked up from reference TRBV7-6 and TRBJ2-1, is GAGVSQSPRYKVTKRGQDVALRCDPISGHVSLYWYRQALGQGPEFLTYFNYEAQQDKSGLPNDRFSAERPEGSISTLTIQRTEQRDSAMYRCASSSPWSGSNEQFFGPGTRLTVL.

J is TRBJ2-7 and V is TRBV14; D is perhaps TRBD1 (7 bases). Trimming pared 2 bases from V and 1 base from J, leaving 12 bases between. CDR3 length: 15 amino acids. Germline V CDR1 and CDR2: SGHDN, FVKESK. In nucleotides, the CDR3 is TGTGCCAGCAGCCAACCAGGGGGGAAGTCCTACGAGCAGTACTTC. It codes for CASSQPGGKSYEQYF.

The genes are TRBV7-3 and TRBJ2-2; D might be TRBD2 (6 bases). V was shortened by 5 bases and J by 5 bases, with 15 bases between the two germline ends. This CDR3 is 15 amino acids long. CDR1 and CDR2 (germline): SGHTA, FQGTGA. CDR3 sequence reads: CASSLNGRATGELFF. The DNA for the CDR3 is TGTGCCAGCAGCCTAAACGGGAGAGCTACCGGGGAGCTGTTTTTT. Complete variable domain (other parts from reference TRBV7-3 and TRBJ2-2): GAGVSQTPSNKVTEKGKYVELRCDPISGHTALYWYRQSLGQGPEFLIYFQGTGAADDSGLPNDRFFAVRPEGSVSTLKIQRTERGDSAVYLCASSLNGRATGELFFGEGSRLTVL.

The V and J genes are TRBV4-1 and TRBJ2-7; D perhaps matches TRBD2 (5 bases). Germline V CDR1 and CDR2: MGHRA, YSYEKL. The length of the CDR3 is 17 residues. V gave up 0 bases and J gave up 1 base, with 16 bases separating them. The CDR3 is CASSQDSEGSSSYEQYF. CDR3 nucleotides: TGCGCCAGCAGCCAAGATTCAGAGGGCTCCTCTTCCTACGAGCAGTACTTC.

The V call is TRBV7-8, the J call TRBJ2-3; 11 positions agree with TRBD2. Germline V gives CDR1 SGHVS, CDR2 FQNEAQ. J was trimmed by 4 bases and V by 3 bases; bases with no gene match: 3. The CDR3 loop spans 15 amino acids. CDR3 coding DNA: TGTGCCAGCAGCTTCGGGACTAGCGGCGCAGATACGCAGTATTTT. Protein product: CASSFGTSGADTQYF.

This chain links TRBV11-2 with TRBJ2-1; 7 bases fit TRBD2. Germline V lookup: CDR1 SGHAT, CDR2 FQNNGV. The CDR3 has 16 residues. The V and J ends lost 5 bases and 4 bases, in that order; junction bases with no gene match: 11. The CDR3 DNA sequence: TGTGCCAGCAGCCCAAGATTGGGCGGGGGTTACAATGAGCAGTTCTTC. Encoded protein: CASSPRLGGGYNEQFF.

On this clone itself: Distinct nucleotide sequences in the sample also encode this CDR3. The chain employs TRBV7-2 and TRBJ2-5; TRBD2 agrees at 15 bases. CDR3 length: 16 residues. Germline trimming cut 3 bases from V and 2 bases from J; bases unmatched to any gene: 1. Looked up from germline, CDR1 is SGHTA and CDR2 is FQGNSA. The CDR3 is CASSLGLAGGQETQYF. DNA for the CDR3: TGTGCCAGCAGCTTGGGACTAGCGGGGGGACAAGAGACCCAGTACTTC.

V is TRBV7-8 and J is TRBJ2-3, with 7 bases lining up with TRBD1. Germline assignment: CDR1 SGHVS and CDR2 FQNEAQ. The CDR3 has 14 amino acids. V lost 2 bases to trimming and J lost 2 bases; unmatched junction nucleotides: 1. In DNA, the CDR3 is TGTGCCAGCAGCTTACAGGGGGACACAGATACGCAGTATTTT. Its protein is CASSLQGDTDTQYF.

The chain has TRBV9 and TRBJ1-6; D may be TRBD1 (5 bases). The V and J ends lost 0 bases and 7 bases respectively, with 11 bases between them. Germline loops: CDR1 SGDLS, CDR2 YYNGEE. This CDR3 has 15 amino acids. CDR3 residues: CASSVGAGVNSPLHF. In nucleotides, the CDR3 is TGTGCCAGCAGCGTAGGGGCGGGGGTGAATTCACCCCTCCACTTT.

The chain is built from TRBV4-3 and TRBJ2-3, with D uncertain. V lost 1 base to trimming and J lost 2 bases, with 13 bases between them. This CDR3 has 16 amino acids. The germline V gene has CDR1 LGHNA and CDR2 YSLEER. CDR3 region: CASSQGPCTDTDTQYF. The CDR3 DNA sequence: TGCGCCAGCAGCCAAGGTCCCTGCACAGACACAGATACGCAGTATTTT.

This sequence joins TRBV12-3 or TRBV12-4 and TRBJ1-2, with no clear D. V lost 3 bases and J 5 bases, leaving 10 bases between the germline ends. CDR3 length: 13 residues. In DNA form, the CDR3 reads TGTGCCAGCAGTTTTCAACAGAGATATGGCTACACCTTC. It encodes CASSFQQRYGYTF.

There are a few counts of this clone. The CDR3 sequence is CASSLLERGEQYF. The CDR3 region has the DNA TGCGCCAGCAGCCTTCTCGAACGAGGCGAGCAGTACTTC. V gene TRBV5-1 combines with J gene TRBJ2-7; D remains ambiguous. Looked up from germline, CDR1 is SGHRS and CDR2 is YFSETQ. Trimming took 4 bases from V and 6 from J, leaving 14 bases between them. CDR3 length: 13 amino acids. The full variable domain, in which reference TRBV5-1 and TRBJ2-7 provide the parts outside the CDR3, is KAGVTQTPRYLIKTRGQQVTLSCSPISGHRSVSWYQQTPGQGLQFLFEYFSETQRNKGNFPGRFSGRQFSNSRSEMNVSTLELGDSALYLCASSLLERGEQYFGPGTRLTVT.

The chain links TRBV29-1 to TRBJ2-4; 9 positions match TRBD1. Germline-derived CDR1 and CDR2 are SQVTM and ANQGSEA. The CDR3 loop spans 15 amino acids. The junction had 9 bases not matched to a gene; V was cut back by 6 bases and J by 3 bases. The CDR3 spells CSVPGQGIFKNIQYF. In nucleotides, the CDR3 is TGCAGCGTGCCGGGACAGGGAATATTCAAAAACATTCAGTACTTC.

This chain joins TRBV7-6 and TRBJ2-1; 8 positions match TRBD2. The CDR3 length is 15 residues. Germline CDR1 is SGHVS and CDR2 is FNYEAQ. Losses at the gene ends were 5 bases for V and 1 base for J; bases not matched to a gene: 4. Here the CDR3 DNA reads TGTGCCAGCAGCCCCAGCGGGGGTTCCTACAATGAGCAGTTCTTC. As protein: CASSPSGGSYNEQFF.

The rearrangement links TRBV5-4 to TRBJ2-3, with 9 bases lining up with TRBD2. Trimming took 1 base from V and 10 from J; bases not matched to a gene: 10. CDR1 is SGHNT and CDR2 is YYREEE in the germline V gene (reference sequence). The CDR3 has 15 amino acids. This chain's CDR3 is CASSLTRGGAKAQYF. The CDR3 DNA is TGTGCCAGCAGCTTGACTCGCGGGGGGGCCAAGGCGCAGTATTTT.

The V call is TRBV7-2, the J call TRBJ1-2; D call uncertain. The CDR3 consists of 13 residues. Germline V CDR1 and CDR2: SGHTA, FQGNSA. V was clipped by 3 bases and J by 6 bases, with 11 bases between them. DNA for the CDR3: TGTGCCAGCAGCTTCAGAGGGAACGATGGCTACACCTTC. It codes for CASSFRGNDGYTF. Together with reference TRBV7-2 and TRBJ1-2, the CDR3 gives the full variable domain: GAGVSQSPSNKVTEKGKDVELRCDPISGHTALYWYRQSLGQGLEFLIYFQGNSAPDKSGLPSDRFSAERTGGSVSTLTIQRTQQEDSAVYLCASSFRGNDGYTFGSGTRLTVV.